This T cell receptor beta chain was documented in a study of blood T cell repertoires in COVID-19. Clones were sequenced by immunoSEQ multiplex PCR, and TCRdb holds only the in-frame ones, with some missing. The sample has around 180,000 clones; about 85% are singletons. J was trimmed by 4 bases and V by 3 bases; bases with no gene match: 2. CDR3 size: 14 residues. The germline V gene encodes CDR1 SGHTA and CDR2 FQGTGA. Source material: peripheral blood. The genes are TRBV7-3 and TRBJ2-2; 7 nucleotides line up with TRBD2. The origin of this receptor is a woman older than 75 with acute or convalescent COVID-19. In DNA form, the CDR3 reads TGTGCCAGCAGCTTTGGCGGGAGCACCGGGGAGCTGTTTTTT. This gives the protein CASSFGGSTGELFF.